The 29 T cell receptor beta chains given below trace back to one sample, sequenced in a study of T cells after yellow fever vaccination. TCRdb ran MiXCR on the 5' RACE reads and lists one entry per CDR3 protein. This sample has some 550,000 distinct CDR3 sequences, with approximately 21% found just once. The sequences come from PBMCs, collected 15 days after the yellow fever booster vaccination. These receptors originate from a man aged 25-45 years who received the YFV17D yellow fever vaccine.

This clonotype was detected only a few times. V usage is TRBV10-3 and J usage is TRBJ2-7; 14 positions agree with TRBD2. The germline V gene has CDR1 ENHRY and CDR2 SYGVKD. CDR3 size: 14 residues. The trim removed 10 bases at V and 4 bases at J, leaving 6 bases unmatched. In DNA form, the CDR3 reads TGTGCCACGGGACTAGCGGGAGAAATATACGAGCAGTACTTC. It is translated as CATGLAGEIYEQYF.

J is TRBJ2-5 and V is TRBV12-3 or TRBV12-4; D perhaps matches TRBD2 (5 bases). The CDR3 is made up of 15 amino acids. V dropped 3 bases and J dropped 5 bases, with 16 bases sitting between them. The CDR3 DNA reads as TGTGCCAGCAGTTTCGCGGACCCCGGACTCGAGACCCAGTACTTC. Protein product: CASSFADPGLETQYF.

The chain uses TRBV29-1 and TRBJ2-1; the match to TRBD1 covers 8 bases. The J segment lost 4 bases and the V segment lost 7 bases, leaving 9 bases of the junction unmatched. Germline CDR1 reads SQVTM; CDR2 reads ANQGSEA. The CDR3 spans 14 residues. This chain's CDR3 is CSARGTGTYNEQFF. CDR3 nucleotides: TGCAGCGCCCGGGGGACAGGTACTTACAATGAGCAGTTCTTC.

The V call is TRBV7-2, the J call TRBJ2-7; 11 bases fit TRBD2. Looked up from germline, CDR1 is SGHTA and CDR2 is FQGNSA. V dropped 4 bases and J dropped 4; count of bases not matched to a gene: 3. This CDR3 comprises 14 residues. The CDR3 is CASSSRTSGYEQYF. As DNA, the CDR3 is TGTGCCAGCAGCTCCCGGACTAGCGGGTACGAGCAGTACTTC.

The rearrangement uses TRBV10-3 and TRBJ2-7, with TRBD1 matching over 10 bases. The V gene end was trimmed by 6 bases and the J gene end by 1 base; junction bases not matched to a gene: 6. Germline V gives CDR1 ENHRY, CDR2 SYGVKD. This CDR3 contains 15 residues. The CDR3 loop reads CAIRRVGQGSYEQYF. CDR3 sequence (DNA): TGTGCCATCAGGCGTGTGGGACAGGGGTCCTACGAGCAGTACTTC.

This clonotype was seen only a few times. This chain uses TRBV12-3 or TRBV12-4 with TRBJ2-5; TRBD2 matches at 10 bases. The CDR3 has 15 residues. Trimming removed 3 bases from V and 5 bases from J; junction bases left unmatched: 6. CDR3 protein: CASSFSSGSEETQYF. The CDR3 nucleotides are TGTGCCAGCAGTTTTTCTAGCGGGAGCGAGGAGACCCAGTACTTC.

This clonotype was seen a few times. The chain couples TRBV2 to TRBJ2-2, with TRBD2 matching 9 bases. Trimming at V came to 9 bases and at J to 3 bases, leaving 5 bases not matched to a gene. Germline V gene lookup returns CDR1 SNHLY and CDR2 FYNNEI. The CDR3 has 14 residues. The CDR3 protein is CARDSGSDTGELFF. CDR3 DNA sequence: TGTGCCAGGGATAGCGGGAGCGACACCGGGGAGCTGTTTTTT.

This clonotype was found many times. As DNA, the CDR3 is TGTGCCAGCAGTCTAAGCGGCCACCAAGAGACCCAGTACTTC. This sequence encodes CASSLSGHQETQYF. The chain couples TRBV7-9 to TRBJ2-5, with a tentative D call TRBD2 (5 bases). Germline V gene data show CDR1 as SEHNR and CDR2 as FQNEAQ (reference sequence). The CDR3 consists of 14 residues. V was cut by 6 bases and J by 0 bases, with 11 bases left in between.

This clonotype appeared a few times. The chain joins TRBV15 to TRBJ1-5; a weak D match, TRBD1 (6 bases). Germline values: CDR1 LNHNV, CDR2 YYDKDF (reference sequence). V was trimmed by 8 bases and J by 7 bases, leaving 15 bases between them. The CDR3 runs to 13 residues. As DNA, the CDR3 is TGTGCCACCTCGTGGGGGCAGGGGCAGCCCCAGCATTTT. This sequence encodes CATSWGQGQPQHF.

The chain uses TRBV7-9 and TRBJ2-3; D gene ambiguous. CDR1 SEHNR and CDR2 FQNEAQ come from the germline V gene (reference sequence). The CDR3 contains 12 residues. Between the trimmed V and J ends, which lost 5 bases and 6 bases, there was a span of 9 bases. DNA for the CDR3: TGTGCCAGCAGCCCCTCCATGGATACGCAGTATTTT. It translates to CASSPSMDTQYF.

The rearrangement joins TRBV6-1 to TRBJ1-1; D not resolved. The CDR3 has 15 residues. CDR1 and CDR2 from the germline V gene are MNHNS and SASEGT. V was trimmed by 6 bases and J by 0 bases, leaving 14 bases between them. This CDR3 is CASRANIFMNTEAFF. The CDR3 DNA follows: TGTGCCAGCAGAGCCAACATCTTCATGAACACTGAAGCTTTCTTT.

The V call is TRBV29-1, the J call TRBJ2-1, with 8 bases that match TRBD2. There are 14 residues in the CDR3. J gave up 0 bases and V 6 bases, and 4 bases lay outside the gene matches. Germline lookup yields CDR1 SQVTM and CDR2 ANQGSEA. CDR3 in DNA: TGCAGCGTGTTAGCGGGAAGCTCCTACAATGAGCAGTTCTTC. This sequence encodes CSVLAGSSYNEQFF.

DNA for the CDR3: TGTGCCAGCAGCCAAGCTTTCTCCGGTTCCTACGAGCAGTACTTC. Amino acid sequence: CASSQAFSGSYEQYF. This chain uses TRBV11-2 with TRBJ2-7; D is uncertain. The CDR3 spans 15 residues. The V end was cut by 5 bases, the J end by 1 base, with 15 bases between. CDR1 is SGHAT and CDR2 is FQNNGV in the germline V gene.

This clonotype was detected only a few times. The V gene is TRBV20-1, the J gene TRBJ2-2; TRBD1 matches 7 bases. Germline CDR1 DFQATT, CDR2 SNEGSKA (reference sequence). V lost 0 bases to trimming and J lost 4 bases; unmatched junction nucleotides: 5. There are 15 residues in the CDR3. CDR3 sequence (DNA): TGCAGTGCTAGAGATGGAGCAGGGGGCACCGGGGAGCTGTTTTTT. It translates to CSARDGAGGTGELFF.

V is TRBV5-6 and J is TRBJ2-5, with D perhaps TRBD2 (6 bases). The CDR3 contains 15 residues. Germline V CDR1 and CDR2: SGHDT, YYEEEE. Between the trimmed V and J ends, which lost 1 base and 1 base, there was a span of 11 bases. DNA of the CDR3: TGTGCCAGCAGCTTGTCCCCGACTAGCCAAGAGACCCAGTACTTC. Protein sequence: CASSLSPTSQETQYF.

The J gene is TRBJ1-2, the V gene TRBV14, with a possible D match to TRBD1 (5 bases). CDR1 is SGHDN and CDR2 is FVKESK in the germline V gene. The CDR3 runs to 13 residues. The ends were cut back, 1 base at V and 7 bases at J, with 10 bases in the middle. CDR3 in amino acids: CASSQGGVFGYTF. The CDR3 bases are TGTGCCAGCAGCCAAGGAGGGGTTTTTGGCTACACCTTC.

This clonotype was counted between two and nine times. The rearrangement uses TRBV20-1 and TRBJ2-1, with 11 bases lining up with TRBD2. V was pared by 5 bases and J by 6 bases, with 15 bases of the junction left unmatched. The germline CDR1 and CDR2 sequences are DFQATT and SNEGSKA (reference sequence). This CDR3 is built from 17 residues. CDR3 region: CSALRTETSGIVNEQFF. The CDR3 nucleotides read TGCAGTGCTCTTAGGACAGAGACTAGCGGGATCGTCAATGAGCAGTTCTTC.

The rearrangement joins TRBV6-6 to TRBJ1-1, with no clear D. From germline, CDR1 is MNHNY and CDR2 SVGAGI (reference sequence). Trimming removed 4 bases from V and 8 bases from J, with 8 bases in between. The CDR3 length is 11 residues. DNA for the CDR3: TGTGCCAGCAGTTTTATCCACGAAGCTTTCTTT. Protein sequence: CASSFIHEAFF.

This clonotype was recorded at least ten times. The chain has TRBV19 and TRBJ2-5, with TRBD2 matching over 12 bases. V lost 5 bases, J lost 2 bases, and 6 bases stayed unmatched. This CDR3 comprises 16 residues. Germline CDR1 is LNHDA and CDR2 is SQIVND (reference sequence). CDR3 nucleotide sequence: TGTGCCAGTAGTTCGACTAGCGGGAGTAGACAAGAGACCCAGTACTTC. Protein: CASSSTSGSRQETQYF.

The chain joins TRBV28 to TRBJ2-7, with 10 bases matching TRBD2. This CDR3 is 18 amino acids long. From germline, CDR1 is MDHEN and CDR2 SYDVKM. J gave up 2 bases and V 6 bases, and 16 bases lay outside the gene matches. Here the CDR3 reads CASSPIGLAEGGTYEQYF. CDR3 in DNA: TGTGCCAGCAGCCCGATCGGACTAGCGGAGGGAGGAACCTACGAGCAGTACTTC.

This clonotype was observed a handful of times. The rearrangement links TRBV5-1 to TRBJ2-3; 10 bases agree with TRBD2. The CDR3 is 17 amino acids. V trimming: 2 bases; J trimming: 2 bases; junction bases outside the gene matches: 8. Germline V lookup: CDR1 SGHRS, CDR2 YFSETQ. The CDR3 reads CASSFQGTSGITDTQYF. The CDR3 DNA follows: TGCGCCAGCAGCTTCCAGGGTACTAGCGGGATCACAGATACGCAGTATTTT.

V gene TRBV28 combines with J gene TRBJ2-6, with D maybe TRBD1 (6 bases). Trimming removed 3 bases at V and 0 bases at J, with 15 bases between. CDR1 is MDHEN, CDR2 SYDVKM, per germline. This CDR3 is 18 amino acids long. The CDR3 reads CASSFSGTLFSGANVLTF. The CDR3 DNA sequence: TGTGCCAGCAGTTTTTCGGGGACACTTTTCTCTGGGGCCAACGTCCTGACTTTC.

The chain couples TRBV7-2 to TRBJ1-6, with TRBD1 matching over 10 bases. Germline V gene data show CDR1 as SGHTA and CDR2 as FQGNSA. Trimming at V came to 3 bases and at J to 9 bases, leaving 14 bases not matched to a gene. The CDR3 is 18 amino acids. The CDR3 here is CASSFAGTGETRGSPLHF. For the CDR3, the DNA is TGTGCCAGCAGCTTCGCCGGGACAGGGGAGACCAGGGGTTCACCCCTCCACTTT.

This clonotype was picked up a small number of times. The rearrangement uses TRBV5-6 and TRBJ1-4; D is uncertain. This CDR3 has 17 amino acids. The germline V gene encodes CDR1 SGHDT and CDR2 YYEEEE. Between the trimmed V and J ends, which lost 5 bases and 0 bases, there was a span of 17 bases. The CDR3 region is CASSPTRRDATNEKLFF. The CDR3 DNA is TGTGCCAGCAGTCCGACACGGAGAGATGCAACTAATGAAAAACTGTTTTTT.

CDR3 nucleotide sequence: TGCGCCAGCAGCAAAATAGACCATTCCTACGAGCAGTACTTC. Translated: CASSKIDHSYEQYF. The J gene is TRBJ2-7, the V gene TRBV5-1; D remains unclear. The CDR3 length is 14 residues. The V and J ends lost 4 bases and 1 base respectively, with 12 bases between them. Germline CDR1 SGHRS, CDR2 YFSETQ.

In this sample, this clonotype turned up a few times. V usage is TRBV5-6 and J usage is TRBJ1-6; TRBD1 is a possible D gene (5 bases). CDR3 length: 14 amino acids. The V end was cut by 3 bases, the J end by 14 bases, with 18 bases between. From germline, CDR1 is SGHDT and CDR2 YYEEEE. CDR3 DNA: TGTGCCAGCAGCTCCCGTCTGACAGCCGCAGCCCTCCACTTT. Translating gives CASSSRLTAAALHF.

This clonotype was observed a few times. The chain carries TRBV18 and TRBJ2-7, with D perhaps given as TRBD1 or TRBD2 (5 bases each). The V and J ends lost 2 bases and 4 bases respectively, with 12 bases between them. Germline CDR1 is KGHSH and CDR2 is LQKENI. CDR3 length equals 14 residues. The CDR3: CASSPGASRYEQYF. CDR3 nucleotide sequence: TGTGCCAGCTCACCAGGGGCTAGCCGATACGAGCAGTACTTC.

V usage is TRBV15 and J usage is TRBJ2-5; 7 nucleotides line up with TRBD1. Germline lookup yields CDR1 LNHNV and CDR2 YYDKDF (reference sequence). The CDR3 extends over 15 amino acids. V was clipped by 6 bases and J by 2 bases; unmatched bases: 9. The CDR3 DNA follows: TGTGCCACCAGAGACAGGGAAGGAGATCAAGAGACCCAGTACTTC. This codes for CATRDREGDQETQYF. Full variable domain (rest looked up from reference TRBV15 and TRBJ2-5): DAMVIQNPRYQVTQFGKPVTLSCSQTLNHNVMYWYQQKSSQAPKLLFHYYDKDFNNEADTPDNFQSRRPNTSFCFLDIRSPGLGDTAMYLCATRDREGDQETQYFGPGTRLLVL.

This clonotype has ten or more counts. The rearrangement joins TRBV28 to TRBJ2-7; no definite D call. With 3 bases removed from V and 5 bases from J, the gap between germline ends came to 5 bases. CDR3 length: 11 amino acids. Germline assignment: CDR1 MDHEN and CDR2 SYDVKM. CDR3 nucleotide sequence: TGTGCCAGCAGTTTTGATAACGAGCAGTACTTC. Its protein is CASSFDNEQYF.